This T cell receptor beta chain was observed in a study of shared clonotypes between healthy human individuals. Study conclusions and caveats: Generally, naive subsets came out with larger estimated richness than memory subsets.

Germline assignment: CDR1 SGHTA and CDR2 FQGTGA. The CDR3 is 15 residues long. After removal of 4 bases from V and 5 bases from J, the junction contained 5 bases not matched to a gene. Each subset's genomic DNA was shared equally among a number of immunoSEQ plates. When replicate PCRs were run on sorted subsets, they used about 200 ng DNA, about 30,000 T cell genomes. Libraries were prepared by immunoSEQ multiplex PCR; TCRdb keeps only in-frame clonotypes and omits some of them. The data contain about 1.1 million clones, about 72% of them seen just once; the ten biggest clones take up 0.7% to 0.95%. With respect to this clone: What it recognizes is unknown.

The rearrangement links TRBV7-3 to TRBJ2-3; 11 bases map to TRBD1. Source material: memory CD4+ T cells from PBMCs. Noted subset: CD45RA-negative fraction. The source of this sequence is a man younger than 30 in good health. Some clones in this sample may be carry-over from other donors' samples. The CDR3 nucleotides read TGTGCCAGCAGCTGGACAGGGGGCTTAGTAGATACGCAGTATTTT. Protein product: CASSWTGGLVDTQYF.